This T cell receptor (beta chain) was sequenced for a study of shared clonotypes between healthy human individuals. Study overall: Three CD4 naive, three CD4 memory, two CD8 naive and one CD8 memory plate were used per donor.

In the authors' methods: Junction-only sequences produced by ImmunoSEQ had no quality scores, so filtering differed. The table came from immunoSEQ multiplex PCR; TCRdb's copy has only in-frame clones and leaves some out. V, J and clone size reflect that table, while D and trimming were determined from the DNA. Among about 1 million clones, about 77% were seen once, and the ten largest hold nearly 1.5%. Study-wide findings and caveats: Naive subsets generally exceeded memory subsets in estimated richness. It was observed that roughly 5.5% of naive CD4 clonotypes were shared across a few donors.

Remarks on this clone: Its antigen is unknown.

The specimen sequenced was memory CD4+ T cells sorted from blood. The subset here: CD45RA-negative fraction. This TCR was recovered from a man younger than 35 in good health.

The CDR3 region has the DNA TGTGCCACCAGCAGAGTGAGCAGGGGTAATGAAAAACTGTTTTTT. Encoded protein: CATSRVSRGNEKLFF. This chain connects TRBV15 to TRBJ1-4; D possibly corresponds to TRBD1 (6 bases). The length of the CDR3 is 15 residues. Looked up from germline, CDR1 is LNHNV and CDR2 is YYDKDF (reference sequence). V lost 1 base, J lost 4 bases, and 10 bases lay in between.